The 9 T cell receptor beta chains below all came from one sample that was sequenced in a study of OX40 agonist ivuxolimab in advanced cancers. This table comes from immunoSEQ multiplex PCR, and its TCRdb copy is limited to in-frame clones, with some not included. The sample has some 70,000 clones, over 80% seen once; the top ten hold approximately 2.3%. The source was CD4+ or CD8+ T cells sorted from blood, collected in a trial of the OX40 agonist ivuxolimab. The origin of the receptors is an adult with an advanced solid tumor such as melanoma, head and neck, liver or kidney cancer.

This chain's CDR3 is CASSLGQGPQGSTDTQYF. Written as DNA, the CDR3 is TGTGCCAGCAGCTTAGGACAGGGACCGCAAGGGAGCACAGATACGCAGTATTTT. This chain uses TRBV7-3 with TRBJ2-3; 8 bases line up with TRBD1. The CDR3 extends over 18 amino acids. J was trimmed by 0 bases and V by 2 bases; bases with no gene match: 10. CDR1 SGHTA and CDR2 FQGTGA come from the germline V gene.

This clone was recorded a few times. CDR3 region: CSVPIGGANVLTF. The CDR3 bases are TGCAGCGTACCTATAGGAGGGGCCAACGTCCTGACTTTC. The J gene is TRBJ2-6, the V gene TRBV29-1; D call uncertain. Trimming shortened V by 6 bases and J by 4 bases, and 10 bases separated the two germline ends. Per the germline V gene, CDR1 is SQVTM and CDR2 is ANQGSEA. This CDR3 contains 13 residues.

V is TRBV21-1 and J is TRBJ1-1. TRBV21-1 is a documented pseudogene. This CDR3 has 17 amino acids. In nucleotides, the CDR3 is TGTGCCAGCAGCAAAGCCCCTGTGGGGGGAGCCGACACTGAAGCTTTCTTT. This sequence encodes CASSKAPVGGADTEAFF.

The CDR3 DNA reads as TGTGCCAGCAGCTTAAACGCAGGGAGGGACACCGGGGAGCTGTTTTTT. Its translation is CASSLNAGRDTGELFF. The V and J genes are TRBV7-2 and TRBJ2-2; TRBD2 matches at 7 bases. V shed 2 bases and J 3 bases; nucleotides not matched to a gene: 6. The CDR3 loop spans 16 amino acids. Germline values: CDR1 SGHTA, CDR2 FQGNSA.

V is TRBV7-2 and J is TRBJ2-5; a weak D match, TRBD1 (6 bases). The CDR3 has 13 residues. Deletions cut 4 bases from V and 5 bases from J, with 11 bases between. In germline, CDR1 is SGHTA, CDR2 FQGNSA. In nucleotides, the CDR3 is TGTGCCAGCAGCTCGGACAGCGTGGAGACCCAGTACTTC. Its protein product is CASSSDSVETQYF.

This clone was seen more than once but under ten times. The chain recombines TRBV19 with TRBJ2-2; 7 bases line up with TRBD2. The CDR3 extends over 15 amino acids. In germline, CDR1 is LNHDA, CDR2 SQIVND (reference sequence). Trimming cost V 3 bases and J 3 bases; bases outside gene matches: 4. The CDR3 protein is CASSIGLVYTGELFF. CDR3 coding DNA: TGTGCCAGTAGTATCGGACTAGTTTACACCGGGGAGCTGTTTTTT.

The rearrangement links TRBV5-5 to TRBJ2-5, with 9 bases lining up with TRBD2. V gave up 2 bases and J gave up 4 bases; unmatched junction bases: 0. CDR3 size: 13 residues. Germline values: CDR1 SGHKS, CDR2 YYEKEE (reference sequence). The CDR3 coding sequence is TGTGCCAGCAGCTTACTAGCGGGAGAGACCCAGTACTTC. Translation: CASSLLAGETQYF.

This clone was found a few times. V usage is TRBV27 and J usage is TRBJ2-3, with unresolved D. The V and J ends lost 2 bases and 7 bases respectively, with 16 bases between them. There are 15 residues in the CDR3. Germline CDR1 MNHEY, CDR2 SMNVEV (reference sequence). CDR3 protein: CASSLISPAPHTQYF. CDR3 coding DNA: TGTGCCAGCAGTTTAATTTCTCCGGCCCCGCATACGCAGTATTTT.

This chain connects TRBV19 to TRBJ2-1; 9 bases fit TRBD2. Losses at the gene ends were 3 bases for V and 9 bases for J; bases not matched to a gene: 9. Germline assignment: CDR1 LNHDA and CDR2 SQIVND (reference sequence). This CDR3 contains 15 residues. CDR3 sequence reads: CASSIGLAGFPEQFF. Here the CDR3 DNA reads TGTGCCAGTAGTATTGGGCTAGCGGGATTCCCTGAGCAGTTCTTC. The full variable domain, its missing parts supplied by reference TRBV19 and TRBJ2-1, is DGGITQSPKYLFRKEGQNVTLSCEQNLNHDAMYWYRQDPGQGLRLIYYSQIVNDFQKGDIAEGYSVSREKKESFPLTVTSAQKNPTAFYLCASSIGLAGFPEQFFGPGTRLTVL.